This T cell receptor beta chain came from a study of blood T cell repertoires in COVID-19. Study in general: Sample material is recorded as cDNA or gDNA derived from T cells, B-cell-depleted T cells, or PBMCs.

Germline values: CDR1 LNHDA, CDR2 SQIVND (reference sequence). V gave up 8 bases and J gave up 1 base; unmatched junction bases: 10. The CDR3 loop spans 15 amino acids. In the original analysis: Estimation of nucleated cell counts relied on the amplification of reference gene primers. The data were produced by immunoSEQ multiplex PCR, yet TCRdb's version contains in-frame clones alone and is incomplete. Clone size and the V and J calls come from that table; the DNA yielded D and trimming. The sample has some 350,000 clones, around 86% seen once. Followed longitudinally, the Seattle patients had been enrolled during active infection.

The sequenced sample was peripheral blood. The chain has TRBV19 and TRBJ1-1, with 7 bases identical to TRBD1. This sequence originates from a woman aged 50 to 60 with COVID-19, enrolled during active disease. CDR3 nucleotide sequence: TGTGCCAGTTCCACCGGGACAGTAAGGAACACTGAAGCTTTCTTT. It encodes CASSTGTVRNTEAFF.